These T cell receptor beta chains were read from a single sample in a study of blood T cell repertoires in COVID-19. Sequenced by immunoSEQ multiplex PCR; TCRdb stores in-frame clones only, minus some. Among roughly 5,500 clones listed, about four fifths were seen once. The sample was peripheral blood. The receptors here all came from a human donor with active COVID-19. The donor label of this sample is uncertain. The conserved cysteine and the conserved F or W are not part of the CDR3 here. The order of the fields is J gene, V gene, CDR3 length, clone size, CDR3 protein. Expanded clones get a size class; other rows say once, few or many, or leave the size out.

J: TRBJ1-5
V: TRBV12-5
length: 10
size: -
CDR3: ASQYFREPQH

J: TRBJ1-2
V: TRBV29-1
length: 8
size: few
CDR3: SVVSYGYT

J: TRBJ2-1
V: TRBV5-8
length: 14
size: once
CDR3: ASSPYGLAGINEQF

J: TRBJ2-1
V: TRBV9
length: 13
size: once
CDR3: ASSPRGGAYNEQF

J: TRBJ2-7
V: TRBV5-1
length: 13
size: -
CDR3: ASSFRQALSYEQY

J: TRBJ2-1
V: TRBV4-1
length: 12
size: -
CDR3: ASSPLTQDNEQF

J: TRBJ2-5
V: TRBV9
length: 12
size: -
CDR3: ASSARQTQETQY

J: TRBJ1-2
V: TRBV9
length: 12
size: -
CDR3: ASSDGQGVYGYT

J: TRBJ1-2
V: TRBV30
length: 11
size: -
CDR3: AWSAKGNYGYT

J: TRBJ1-2
V: TRBV9
length: 11
size: -
CDR3: ASSDPQVGGYT

J: TRBJ2-5
V: TRBV27
length: 13
size: -
CDR3: ASSESGRARETQY